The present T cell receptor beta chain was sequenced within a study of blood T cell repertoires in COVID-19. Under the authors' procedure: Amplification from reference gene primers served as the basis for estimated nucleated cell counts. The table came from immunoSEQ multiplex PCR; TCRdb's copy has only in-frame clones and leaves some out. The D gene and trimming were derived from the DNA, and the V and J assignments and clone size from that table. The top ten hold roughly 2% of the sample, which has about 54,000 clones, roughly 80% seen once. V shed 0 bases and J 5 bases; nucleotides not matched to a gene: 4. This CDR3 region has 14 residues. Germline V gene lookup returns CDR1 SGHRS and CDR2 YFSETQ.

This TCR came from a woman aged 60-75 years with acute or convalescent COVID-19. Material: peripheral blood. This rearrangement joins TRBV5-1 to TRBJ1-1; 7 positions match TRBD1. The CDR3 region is CASSLEGAMTEAFF. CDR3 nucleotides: TGCGCCAGCAGCTTGGAGGGGGCAATGACTGAAGCTTTCTTT.